This is a list of T cell receptor beta chains from one sample in a study of identical twins. MiXCR, applied by TCRdb to the 5' RACE reads, yields one record per CDR3 protein. The data contain more than 1.5 million distinct CDR3 sequences, around a third of them seen just once; the ten biggest clones take up 0.25% to 0.3%. Sequencing used cord blood. All receptors derive from a newborn girl in good health. Each CDR3 is given with its conserved first and last residue. D genes are given only for firm matches. The size field is filled for only some rows; it gives once, few, many or a size class.

CASGFHRMGAEGLAVNEQFF TGTGCTAGTGGTTTCCATAGAATGGGGGCAGAAGGACTAGCGGTAAATGAGCAGTTCTTC TRBV12-5 20 TRBD2 . TRBJ2-1
CASSPHRGQETQYF TGTGCCAGCAGCCCCCACAGGGGGCAAGAGACCCAGTACTTC TRBV11-1 14 TRBD1 . TRBJ2-5
CASTSQGSSYEQYF TGTGCCAGCACTTCCCAGGGGAGCTCCTACGAGCAGTACTTC TRBV28 14 . . TRBJ2-7
CASSLGQPTSGEQYF TGCGCCAGCAGCTTGGGGCAGCCTACCTCTGGTGAGCAGTACTTC TRBV5-1 15 . once TRBJ2-7
CVQTGDSYGYTF TGTGTCCAGACGGGGGACAGCTATGGCTACACCTTC TRBV30 12 TRBD1 . TRBJ1-2
CASCRSGRETQYF TGTGCCAGCTGTAGATCAGGGAGAGAGACCCAGTACTTC TRBV9 13 . many TRBJ2-5
CASSPSQFQETQYF TGTGCCAGCAGCCCGAGTCAGTTTCAAGAGACCCAGTACTTC TRBV6-5 14 . . TRBJ2-5
CSARINRRGGTDTQYF TGCAGTGCTAGGATTAATCGGCGGGGGGGCACAGATACGCAGTATTTT TRBV20-1 16 TRBD2 . TRBJ2-3
CASIARTESNTEAFF TGTGCCAGCATAGCCCGGACAGAATCGAACACTGAAGCTTTCTTT TRBV21-1 15 . few TRBJ1-1
CASSYSRVGDEQYF TGCGCCAGCAGCTATAGCCGAGTGGGGGACGAGCAGTACTTC TRBV5-1 14 . few TRBJ2-7
CASSFRHLAKNIQYF TGTGCCAGCAGCTTTCGGCATCTAGCCAAAAACATTCAGTACTTC TRBV7-2 15 . few TRBJ2-4
CASSQGTVRNSPLHF TGTGCCAGCAGCCAAGGGACAGTGCGTAATTCACCCCTCCACTTT TRBV3-1 15 . . TRBJ1-6